This T cell receptor beta chain originates from a study of blood T cell repertoires in COVID-19. Study-wide background: Researchers got acute and convalescent COVID-19 samples from the United States, Italy and Spain. PBMCs, B-cell-depleted T cells, or T cells provided the cDNA or gDNA that made up the material.

This CDR3 region has 16 residues. With 5 bases removed from V and 2 bases from J, the gap between germline ends came to 15 bases. CDR1 SGHDN and CDR2 FVKESK come from the germline V gene. In the authors' workflow: The assay estimated nucleated cells by amplifying reference gene primers. The data were produced by immunoSEQ multiplex PCR, yet TCRdb's version contains in-frame clones alone and is incomplete. The DNA gave D and trimming, while V, J and clone size come from that table. The sample gives under 250,000 clones, 80% of which show up once; 9.5% to 15% is in the top ten. The chain uses TRBV14 and TRBJ1-4; possible D gene TRBD1, 6 bases. This receptor was identified in a human donor in a cohort sampled during active COVID-19. What was sequenced was peripheral blood. The CDR3 spells CASSYFKGGTNEKLFF. The CDR3 region has the DNA TGTGCCAGCAGCTATTTCAAGGGGGGGACTAATGAAAAACTGTTTTTT.